This TCR beta chain comes out of a study of control samples from healthy donors and cancer patients. The length of the CDR3 is 15 residues. With 6 bases removed from V and 1 base from J, the gap between germline ends came to 12 bases. The germline gives CDR1 SGHTA, CDR2 FQGTGA. The assay was immunoSEQ multiplex PCR, and TCRdb's table has in-frame clones only and misses some. Of around 110,000 clones listed, 88% are singletons. Sequenced input: blood. The origin of this receptor is a woman aged 65 to 85 in good health. The chain links TRBV7-3 to TRBJ2-2; possibly TRBD2 for D (6 bases). CDR3 in amino acids: CASSSGTVNTGELFF. The CDR3, as DNA: TGTGCCAGCAGTTCCGGGACTGTGAACACCGGGGAGCTGTTTTTT.